A selection of T cell receptor beta chains follows, all from one sample in a study of shared clonotypes between healthy human individuals. TCRdb's copy holds only in-frame clones and misses some; the assay was immunoSEQ multiplex PCR. The sample comprises 530,000 or so clones, over 60% of which are singletons, and 9.5% to 15% rests with the top ten. The sample taken for sequencing was PBMCs. These receptors came from a woman between 40 and 50 years old in good health. Some clones in this sample may be carry-over from other donors' samples. CDR3s include the opening cysteine and the closing phenylalanine or tryptophan. A D gene is named only where the DNA matches it firmly. Size values are once, few and many counts, or a class for expanded clones, and some rows have none.

V: TRBV25-1; J: TRBJ2-7; D: -; size: -; DNA: TGTGCCAGCTGCCACGTGGGTGAGCAGTACTTC; CDR3: CASCHVGEQYF
V: TRBV7-8; J: TRBJ2-7; D: TRBD2; size: -; DNA: TGTGCCAGCAGCTTAGGGGGGACTACTTCCTACGAGCAGTACTTC; CDR3: CASSLGGTTSYEQYF
V: TRBV4-1; J: TRBJ1-1; D: TRBD1; size: -; DNA: TGCGCCAGCAGCTACCGGACAGGGAGGACTTTCTTT; CDR3: CASSYRTGRTFF
V: TRBV28; J: TRBJ1-1; D: TRBD1; size: few; DNA: TGTGCCAGCAGCAGGCGACAGGGATTGAACACTGAAGCTTTCTTT; CDR3: CASSRRQGLNTEAFF
V: TRBV9; J: TRBJ2-5; D: TRBD2; size: -; DNA: TGTGCCAGCAGCGTAGGGTTGAGGGATGTAGCGGGAGGGCGAGAGACCCAGTACTTC; CDR3: CASSVGLRDVAGGRETQYF
V: TRBV5-1; J: TRBJ2-5; D: TRBD1; size: -; DNA: TGCGCCAGCAGTGGTTCGACCAGACAGGGGGCCCTTGAGACCCAGTACTTC; CDR3: CASSGSTRQGALETQYF
V: TRBV14; J: TRBJ2-1; D: -; size: -; DNA: TGTGCCAGCAGCCAAGAATGGGGTAGACACAATGAGCAGTTCTTC; CDR3: CASSQEWGRHNEQFF
V: TRBV9; J: TRBJ2-1; D: TRBD2; size: -; DNA: TGTGCCAGCAGCGTAGGTGGGACTAGCGGGAGAGTGAATGAGCAGTTCTTC; CDR3: CASSVGGTSGRVNEQFF
V: TRBV28; J: TRBJ2-6; D: TRBD1; size: -; DNA: TGTGCCATACAGGGGGCGCTGAGGACTGGGGCCAACGTCCTGACTTTC; CDR3: CAIQGALRTGANVLTF
V: TRBV19; J: TRBJ2-4; D: -; size: -; DNA: TGTGCCAGTAGTATCCAGGGGCTGAGAGGAAACATTCAGTACTTC; CDR3: CASSIQGLRGNIQYF
V: TRBV4-3; J: TRBJ2-2; D: TRBD1; size: -; DNA: TGCGCCAGCAGCCAAGATTATGAGGGACAGGGTTCCGGGGAGCTGTTTTTT; CDR3: CASSQDYEGQGSGELFF
V: TRBV28; J: TRBJ2-3; D: -; size: -; DNA: TGTGCCAGCAAAGTGGCCCACTTTCGGTGGGAGAAGTGGAATACGCAGTATTTT; CDR3: CASKVAHFRWEKWNTQYF
V: TRBV28; J: TRBJ2-1; D: -; size: -; DNA: TGTGCCAGCAGTTTAAGTTACGGTACTGAGCAGTTCTTC; CDR3: CASSLSYGTEQFF
V: TRBV5-6; J: TRBJ2-2; D: -; size: once; DNA: TGTGCCAGCAGCTTGCCAGGGACACACACCGGGGAGCTGTTTTTT; CDR3: CASSLPGTHTGELFF
V: TRBV9; J: TRBJ2-3; D: -; size: -; DNA: TGTGCCAGCAGCCGAGACGGGACAGATACGCAGTATTTT; CDR3: CASSRDGTDTQYF
V: TRBV18; J: TRBJ2-7; D: TRBD2; size: once; DNA: TGTGCCAGCTCACCAATACGACTAGCGGGCCGCTACGAGCAGTACTTC; CDR3: CASSPIRLAGRYEQYF
V: TRBV28; J: TRBJ1-5; D: -; size: -; DNA: TGTGCCACCGCCCGGGGCAGAAGGGCCAATCAGCCCCAGCATTTT; CDR3: CATARGRRANQPQHF
V: TRBV7-2; J: TRBJ1-2; D: TRBD1; size: -; DNA: TGTGCCAGCAGCTTAGAAGGGACAGGGATCTATGGCTACACCTTC; CDR3: CASSLEGTGIYGYTF
V: TRBV9; J: TRBJ2-2; D: -; size: -; DNA: TGTGCCAGCAGCGCCCCACGGGGCAGGACGAACACCGGGGAGCTGTTTTTT; CDR3: CASSAPRGRTNTGELFF
V: TRBV9; J: TRBJ2-3; D: -; size: once; DNA: TGTGCCAGCAGCGTAGTAGGGAGGACCACAGATACGCAGTATTTT; CDR3: CASSVVGRTTDTQYF
V: TRBV2; J: TRBJ2-5; D: -; size: -; DNA: TGTGCCAGCAGTGCGGGGATGCTCACCGAGACCCAGTACTTC; CDR3: CASSAGMLTETQYF
V: TRBV19; J: TRBJ2-7; D: -; size: once; DNA: TGTGCCAGTAGTGAGGCAGGCGTCCACCCCTACTACGAGCAGTACTTC; CDR3: CASSEAGVHPYYEQYF